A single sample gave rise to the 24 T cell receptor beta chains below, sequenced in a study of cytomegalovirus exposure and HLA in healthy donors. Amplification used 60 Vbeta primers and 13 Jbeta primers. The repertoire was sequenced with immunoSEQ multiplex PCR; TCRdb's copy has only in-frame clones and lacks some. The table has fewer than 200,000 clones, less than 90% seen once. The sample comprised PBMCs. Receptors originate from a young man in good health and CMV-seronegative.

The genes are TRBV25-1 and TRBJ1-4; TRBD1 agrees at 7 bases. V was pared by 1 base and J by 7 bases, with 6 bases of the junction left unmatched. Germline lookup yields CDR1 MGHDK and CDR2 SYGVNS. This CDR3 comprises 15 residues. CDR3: CASSESTGRAEKLFF. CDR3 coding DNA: TGTGCCAGCAGTGAATCGACAGGGCGGGCTGAAAAACTGTTTTTT.

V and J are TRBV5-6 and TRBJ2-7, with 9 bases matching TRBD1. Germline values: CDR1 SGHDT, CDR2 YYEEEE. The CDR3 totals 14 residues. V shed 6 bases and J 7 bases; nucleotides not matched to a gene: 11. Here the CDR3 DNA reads TGTGCCAGCACCTCGGACAGGGGTCTGGGTGAGCAGTACTTC. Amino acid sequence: CASTSDRGLGEQYF.

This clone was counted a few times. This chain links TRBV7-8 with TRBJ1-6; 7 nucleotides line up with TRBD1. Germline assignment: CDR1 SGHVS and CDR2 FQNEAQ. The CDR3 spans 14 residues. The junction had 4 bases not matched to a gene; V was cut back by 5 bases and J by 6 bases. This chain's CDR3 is CASSTTGVNSPLHF. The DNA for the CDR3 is TGTGCCAGCAGCACAACAGGGGTTAATTCACCCCTCCACTTT.

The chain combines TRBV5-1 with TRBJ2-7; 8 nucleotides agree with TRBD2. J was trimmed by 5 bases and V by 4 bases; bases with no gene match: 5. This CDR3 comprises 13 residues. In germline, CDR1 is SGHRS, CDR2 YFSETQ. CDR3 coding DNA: TGCGCCAGCAGCCGGACTAGCCTGCACGAGCAGTACTTC. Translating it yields CASSRTSLHEQYF.

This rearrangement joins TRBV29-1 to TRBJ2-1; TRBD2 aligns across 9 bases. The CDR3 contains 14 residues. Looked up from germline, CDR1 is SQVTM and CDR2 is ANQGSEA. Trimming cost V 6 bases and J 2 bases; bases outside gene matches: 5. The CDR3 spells CSVLVAGAYNEQFF. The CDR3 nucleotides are TGCAGCGTCCTGGTAGCGGGAGCCTACAATGAGCAGTTCTTC.

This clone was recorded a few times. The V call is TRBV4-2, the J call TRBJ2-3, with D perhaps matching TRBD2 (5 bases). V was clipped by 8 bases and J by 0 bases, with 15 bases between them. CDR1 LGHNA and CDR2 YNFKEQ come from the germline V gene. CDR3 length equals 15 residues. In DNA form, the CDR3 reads TGTGCCAGCGGAAATTCGGGATCTAGCACAGATACGCAGTATTTT. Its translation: CASGNSGSSTDTQYF.

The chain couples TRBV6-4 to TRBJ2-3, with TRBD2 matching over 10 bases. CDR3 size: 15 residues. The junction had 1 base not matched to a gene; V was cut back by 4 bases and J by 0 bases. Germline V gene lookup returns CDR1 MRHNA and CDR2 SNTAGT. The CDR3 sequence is CASSGLAGSTDTQYF. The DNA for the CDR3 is TGTGCCAGCAGTGGACTAGCGGGTAGCACAGATACGCAGTATTTT.

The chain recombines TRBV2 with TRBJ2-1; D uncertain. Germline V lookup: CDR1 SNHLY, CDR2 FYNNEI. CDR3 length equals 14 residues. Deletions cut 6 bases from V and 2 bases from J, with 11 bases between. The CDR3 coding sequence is TGTGCCAGCAGGGAGACGCCCGCCTACAATGAGCAGTTCTTC. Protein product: CASRETPAYNEQFF. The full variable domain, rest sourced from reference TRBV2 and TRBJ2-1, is EPEVTQTPSHQVTQMGQEVILRCVPISNHLYFYWYRQILGQKVEFLVSFYNNEISEKSEIFDDQFSVERPDGSNFTLKIRSTKLEDSAMYFCASRETPAYNEQFFGPGTRLTVL.

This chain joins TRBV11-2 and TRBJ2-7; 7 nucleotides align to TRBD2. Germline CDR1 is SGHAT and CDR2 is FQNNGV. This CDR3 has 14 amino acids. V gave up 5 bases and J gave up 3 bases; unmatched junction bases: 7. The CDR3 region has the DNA TGTGCCAGCAGCCCGGAGCGGGGATTCTACGAGCAGTACTTC. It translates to CASSPERGFYEQYF.

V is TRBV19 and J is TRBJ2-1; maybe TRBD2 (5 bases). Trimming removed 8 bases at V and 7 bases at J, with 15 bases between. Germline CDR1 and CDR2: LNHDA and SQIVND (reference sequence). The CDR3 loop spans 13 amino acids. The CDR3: CASGPMRVNEQFF. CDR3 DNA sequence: TGTGCCAGTGGACCTATGAGGGTAAATGAGCAGTTCTTC. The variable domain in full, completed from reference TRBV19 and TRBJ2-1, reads DGGITQSPKYLFRKEGQNVTLSCEQNLNHDAMYWYRQDPGQGLRLIYYSQIVNDFQKGDIAEGYSVSREKKESFPLTVTSAQKNPTAFYLCASGPMRVNEQFFGPGTRLTVL.

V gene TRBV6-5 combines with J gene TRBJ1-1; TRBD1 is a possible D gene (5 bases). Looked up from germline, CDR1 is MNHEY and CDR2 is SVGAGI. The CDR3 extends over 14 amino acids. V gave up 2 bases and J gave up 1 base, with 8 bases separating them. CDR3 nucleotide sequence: TGTGCCAGCAGTTACAGGGGTGAGAACACTGAAGCTTTCTTT. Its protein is CASSYRGENTEAFF.

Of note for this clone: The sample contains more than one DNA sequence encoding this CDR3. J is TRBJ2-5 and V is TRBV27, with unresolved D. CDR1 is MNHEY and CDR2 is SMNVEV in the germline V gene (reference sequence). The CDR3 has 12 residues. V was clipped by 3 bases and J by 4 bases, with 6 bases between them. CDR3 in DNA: TGTGCCAGCAGTTTTGGCGGAGAGACCCAGTACTTC. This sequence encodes CASSFGGETQYF.

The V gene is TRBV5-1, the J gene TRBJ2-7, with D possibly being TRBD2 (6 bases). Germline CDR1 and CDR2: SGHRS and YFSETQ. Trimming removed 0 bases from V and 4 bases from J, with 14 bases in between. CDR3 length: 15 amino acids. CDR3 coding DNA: TGCGCCAGCAGCTTGGATGCGGGGAATGATTACGAGCAGTACTTC. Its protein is CASSLDAGNDYEQYF.

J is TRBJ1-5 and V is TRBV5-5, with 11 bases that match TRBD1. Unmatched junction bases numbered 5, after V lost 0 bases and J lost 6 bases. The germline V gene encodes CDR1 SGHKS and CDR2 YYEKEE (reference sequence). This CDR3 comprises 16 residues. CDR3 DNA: TGTGCCAGCAGCTTGGGTGGGACAGGGGGATTTCAGCCCCAGCATTTT. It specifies CASSLGGTGGFQPQHF.

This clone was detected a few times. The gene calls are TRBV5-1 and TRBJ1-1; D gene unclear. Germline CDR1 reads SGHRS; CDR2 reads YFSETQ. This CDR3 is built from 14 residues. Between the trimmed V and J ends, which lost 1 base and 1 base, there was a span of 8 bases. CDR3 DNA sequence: TGCGCCAGCAGCTTGAGACACCGGAACACTGAAGCTTTCTTT. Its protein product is CASSLRHRNTEAFF. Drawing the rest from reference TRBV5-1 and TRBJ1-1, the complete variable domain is KAGVTQTPRYLIKTRGQQVTLSCSPISGHRSVSWYQQTPGQGLQFLFEYFSETQRNKGNFPGRFSGRQFSNSRSEMNVSTLELGDSALYLCASSLRHRNTEAFFGQGTRLTVV.

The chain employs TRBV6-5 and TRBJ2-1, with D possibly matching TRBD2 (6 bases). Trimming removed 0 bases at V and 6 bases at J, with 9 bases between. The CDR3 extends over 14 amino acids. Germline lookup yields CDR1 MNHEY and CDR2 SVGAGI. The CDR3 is CASSYSGGINEQFF. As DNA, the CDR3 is TGTGCCAGCAGTTACTCGGGGGGAATCAATGAGCAGTTCTTC.

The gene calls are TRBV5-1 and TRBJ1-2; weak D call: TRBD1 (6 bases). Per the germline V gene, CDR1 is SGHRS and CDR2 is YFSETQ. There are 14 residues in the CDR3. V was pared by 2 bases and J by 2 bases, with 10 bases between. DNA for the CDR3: TGCGCCAGCAGCTTTCTACAGGGCAACTATGGCTACACCTTC. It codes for CASSFLQGNYGYTF.

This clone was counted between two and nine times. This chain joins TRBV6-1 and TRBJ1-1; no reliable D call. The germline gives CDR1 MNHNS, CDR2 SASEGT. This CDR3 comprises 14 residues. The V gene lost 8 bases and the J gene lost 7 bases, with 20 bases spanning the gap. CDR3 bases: TGTGCCAGCTTGAGGTCAGACCTAGAGGGTGAAGCTTTCTTT. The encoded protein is CASLRSDLEGEAFF.

The CDR3 is CASRGWGGGQETQYF. As DNA, the CDR3 is TGTGCCAGCAGGGGGTGGGGCGGGGGGCAAGAGACCCAGTACTTC. This chain uses TRBV6-5 with TRBJ2-5; 8 bases line up with TRBD2. The V and J ends lost 6 bases and 2 bases, in that order; junction bases with no gene match: 8. The CDR3 has 15 amino acids. Germline CDR1 and CDR2: MNHEY and SVGAGI.

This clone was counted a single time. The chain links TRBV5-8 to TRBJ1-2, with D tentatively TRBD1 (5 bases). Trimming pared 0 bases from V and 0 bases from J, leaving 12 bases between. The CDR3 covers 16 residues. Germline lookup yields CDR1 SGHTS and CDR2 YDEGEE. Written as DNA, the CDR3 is TGTGCCAGCAGCTTGGCCTTGACAGAAGCTAACTATGGCTACACCTTC. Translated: CASSLALTEANYGYTF.

Here the CDR3 DNA reads TGTGCCAGCAGCCGGGGACAGGGTGTCATATATGGCTACACCTTC. Its protein product is CASSRGQGVIYGYTF. This chain connects TRBV5-4 to TRBJ1-2, with TRBD1 matching 9 bases. From germline, CDR1 is SGHNT and CDR2 YYREEE (reference sequence). Germline trimming cut 4 bases from V and 5 bases from J; bases unmatched to any gene: 9. The CDR3 runs to 15 residues.

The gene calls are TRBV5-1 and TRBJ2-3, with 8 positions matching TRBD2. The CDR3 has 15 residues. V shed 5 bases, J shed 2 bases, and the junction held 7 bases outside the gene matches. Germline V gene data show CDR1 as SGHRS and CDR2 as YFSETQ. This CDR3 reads CASSDLAGFTDTQYF. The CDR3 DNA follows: TGCGCCAGCAGTGATCTAGCGGGCTTCACAGATACGCAGTATTTT.

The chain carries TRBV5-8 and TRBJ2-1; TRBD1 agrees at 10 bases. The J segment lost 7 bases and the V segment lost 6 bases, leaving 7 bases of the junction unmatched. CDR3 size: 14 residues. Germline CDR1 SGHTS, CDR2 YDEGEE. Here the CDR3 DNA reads TGTGCCAGCAACTGGGGACAGGGGATGAATGAGCAGTTCTTC. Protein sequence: CASNWGQGMNEQFF.

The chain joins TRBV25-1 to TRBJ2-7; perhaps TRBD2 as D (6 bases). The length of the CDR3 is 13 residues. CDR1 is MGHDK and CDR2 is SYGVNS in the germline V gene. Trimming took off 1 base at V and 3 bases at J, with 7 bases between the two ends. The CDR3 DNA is TGTGCCAGCAGTGAATGGGGGGACTACGAGCAGTACTTC. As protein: CASSEWGDYEQYF.